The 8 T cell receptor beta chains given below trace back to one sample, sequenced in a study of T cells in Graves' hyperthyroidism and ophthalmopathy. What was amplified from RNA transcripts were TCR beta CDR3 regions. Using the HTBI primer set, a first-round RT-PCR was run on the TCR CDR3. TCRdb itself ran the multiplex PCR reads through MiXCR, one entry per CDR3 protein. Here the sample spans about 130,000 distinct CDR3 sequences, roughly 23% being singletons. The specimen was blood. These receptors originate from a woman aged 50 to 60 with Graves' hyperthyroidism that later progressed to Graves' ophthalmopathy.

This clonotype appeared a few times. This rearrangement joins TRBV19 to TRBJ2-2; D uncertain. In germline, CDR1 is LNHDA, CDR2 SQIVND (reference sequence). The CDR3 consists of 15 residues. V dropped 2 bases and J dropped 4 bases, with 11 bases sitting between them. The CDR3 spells CASSIFNRATGELFF. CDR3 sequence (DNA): TGTGCCAGTAGTATATTCAACAGAGCCACCGGGGAGCTGTTTTTT.

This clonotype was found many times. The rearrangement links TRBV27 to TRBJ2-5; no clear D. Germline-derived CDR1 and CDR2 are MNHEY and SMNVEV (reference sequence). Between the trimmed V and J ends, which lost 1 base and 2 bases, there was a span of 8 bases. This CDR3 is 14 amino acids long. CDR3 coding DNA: TGTGCCAGCAGTTTATACGGGCGACAAGAGACCCAGTACTTC. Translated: CASSLYGRQETQYF.

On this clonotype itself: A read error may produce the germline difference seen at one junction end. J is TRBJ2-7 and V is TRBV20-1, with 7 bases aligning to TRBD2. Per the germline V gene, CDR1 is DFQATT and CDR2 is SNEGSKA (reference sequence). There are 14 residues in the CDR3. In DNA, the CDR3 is TGCAGTGCAAGAGGGCTAGCGGACCCCTACGAGCAGTACTTC. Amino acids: CSARGLADPYEQYF.

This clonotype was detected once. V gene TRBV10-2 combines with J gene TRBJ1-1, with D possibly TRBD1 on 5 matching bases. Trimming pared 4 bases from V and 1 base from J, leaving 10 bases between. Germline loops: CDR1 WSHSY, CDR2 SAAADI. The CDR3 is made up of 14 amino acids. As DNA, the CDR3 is TGCGCCAGCAGTGCCCGGGACGGGAACACTGAAGCTTTCTTT. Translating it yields CASSARDGNTEAFF.

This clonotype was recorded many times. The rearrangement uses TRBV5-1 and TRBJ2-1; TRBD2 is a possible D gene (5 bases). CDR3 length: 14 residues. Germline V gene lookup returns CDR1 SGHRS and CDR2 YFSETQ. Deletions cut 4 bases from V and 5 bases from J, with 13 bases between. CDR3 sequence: CASSASGINNEQFF. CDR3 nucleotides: TGCGCCAGCAGCGCCAGCGGTATAAACAATGAGCAGTTCTTC.

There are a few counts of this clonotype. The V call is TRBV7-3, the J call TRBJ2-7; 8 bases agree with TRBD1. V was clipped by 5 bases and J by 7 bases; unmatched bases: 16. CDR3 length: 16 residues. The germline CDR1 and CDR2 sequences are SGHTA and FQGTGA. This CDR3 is CASSPTDRGSGGEQYF. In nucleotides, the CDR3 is TGTGCCAGCAGCCCTACCGACAGGGGTTCGGGTGGGGAGCAGTACTTC.

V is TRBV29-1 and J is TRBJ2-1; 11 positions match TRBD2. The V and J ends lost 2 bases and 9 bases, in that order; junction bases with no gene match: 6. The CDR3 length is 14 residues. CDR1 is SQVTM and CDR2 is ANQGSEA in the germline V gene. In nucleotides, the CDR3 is TGCAGCGTTGAAAAGACTAGCGGGATCGTTGAGCAGTTCTTC. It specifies CSVEKTSGIVEQFF.

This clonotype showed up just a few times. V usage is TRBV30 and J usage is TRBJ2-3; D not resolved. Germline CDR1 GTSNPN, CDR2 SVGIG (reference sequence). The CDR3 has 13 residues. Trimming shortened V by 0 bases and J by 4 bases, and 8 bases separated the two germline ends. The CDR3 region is CAWSVLGPDTQYF. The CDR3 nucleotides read TGTGCCTGGAGTGTATTAGGCCCAGATACGCAGTATTTT.